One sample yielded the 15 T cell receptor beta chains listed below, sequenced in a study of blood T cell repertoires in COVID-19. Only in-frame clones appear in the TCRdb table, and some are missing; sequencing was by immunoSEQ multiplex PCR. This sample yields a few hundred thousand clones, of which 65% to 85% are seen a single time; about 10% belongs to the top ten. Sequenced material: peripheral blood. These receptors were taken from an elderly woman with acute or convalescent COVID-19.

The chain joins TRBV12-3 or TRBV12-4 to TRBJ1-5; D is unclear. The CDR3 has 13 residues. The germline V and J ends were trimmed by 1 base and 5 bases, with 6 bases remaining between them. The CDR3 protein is CASSLGGHQPQHF. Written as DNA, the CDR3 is TGTGCCAGCAGTTTAGGAGGGCATCAGCCCCAGCATTTT.

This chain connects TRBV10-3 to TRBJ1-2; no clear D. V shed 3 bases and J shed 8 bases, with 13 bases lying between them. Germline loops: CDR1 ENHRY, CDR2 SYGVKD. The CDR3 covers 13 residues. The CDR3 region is CAISEPGGKGYTF. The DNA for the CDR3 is TGTGCCATCAGTGAACCCGGAGGGAAAGGCTACACCTTC.

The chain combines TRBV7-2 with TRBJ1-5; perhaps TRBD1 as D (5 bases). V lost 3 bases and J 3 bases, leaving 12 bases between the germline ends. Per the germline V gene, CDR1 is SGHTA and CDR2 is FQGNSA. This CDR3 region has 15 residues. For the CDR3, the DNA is TGTGCCAGCAGCTTCCTAATAGGGGCCAATCAGCCCCAGCATTTT. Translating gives CASSFLIGANQPQHF.

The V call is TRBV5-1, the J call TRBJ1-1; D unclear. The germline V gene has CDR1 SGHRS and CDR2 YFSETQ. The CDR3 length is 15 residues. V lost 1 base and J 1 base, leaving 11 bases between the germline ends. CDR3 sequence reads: CASSLIAAENTEAFF. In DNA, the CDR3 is TGCGCCAGCAGCTTGATAGCAGCGGAGAACACTGAAGCTTTCTTT.

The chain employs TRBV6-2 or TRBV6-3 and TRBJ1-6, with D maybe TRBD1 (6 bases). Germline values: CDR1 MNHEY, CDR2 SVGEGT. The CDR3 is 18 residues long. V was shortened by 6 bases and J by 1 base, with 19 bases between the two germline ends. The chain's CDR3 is CASSGTNKWDSYNSPLHF. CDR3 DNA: TGTGCCAGCAGCGGGACAAATAAATGGGATTCCTATAATTCACCCCTCCACTTT.

The CDR3: CASSPETVLMNGYTF. The CDR3 DNA follows: TGTGCCAGCAGCCCCGAGACCGTACTAATGAATGGCTACACCTTC. V usage is TRBV11-3 and J usage is TRBJ1-2, with unresolved D. V was cut by 5 bases and J by 6 bases, with 19 bases left in between. This CDR3 has 15 residues. Germline V gene data show CDR1 as SGHNT and CDR2 as YENEEA.

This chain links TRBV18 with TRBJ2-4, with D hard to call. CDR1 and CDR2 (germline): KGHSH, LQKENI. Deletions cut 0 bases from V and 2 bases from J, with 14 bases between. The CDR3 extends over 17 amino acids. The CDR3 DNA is TGTGCCAGCTCACCACCGGGCCACGCCATGACCAAAAACATTCAGTACTTC. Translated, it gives CASSPPGHAMTKNIQYF.

CDR3 nucleotide sequence: TGTGCCAGCAGCTTAGATCGCGCTTCTCGAGGCGATGGCTACACCTTC. This translates into CASSLDRASRGDGYTF. The chain links TRBV11-2 to TRBJ1-2; D gene uncertain. The CDR3 length is 16 residues. Germline-derived CDR1 and CDR2 are SGHAT and FQNNGV. Trimming took off 0 bases at V and 6 bases at J, with 17 bases between the two ends.

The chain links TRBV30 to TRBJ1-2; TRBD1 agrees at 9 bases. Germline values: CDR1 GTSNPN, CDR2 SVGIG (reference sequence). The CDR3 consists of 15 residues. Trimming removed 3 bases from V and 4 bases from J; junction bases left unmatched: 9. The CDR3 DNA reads TGTGCCTGGAGCCAAACGGGACAGGGAACCTATGGCTACACCTTC. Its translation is CAWSQTGQGTYGYTF.

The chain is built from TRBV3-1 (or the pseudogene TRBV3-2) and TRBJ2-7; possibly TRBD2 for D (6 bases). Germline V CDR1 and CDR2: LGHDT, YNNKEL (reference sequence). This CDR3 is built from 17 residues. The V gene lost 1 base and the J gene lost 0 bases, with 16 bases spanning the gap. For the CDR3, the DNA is TGTGCCAGCAGCCAAGCTCCGGGACTGCGCCTCTCCTACGAGCAGTACTTC. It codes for CASSQAPGLRLSYEQYF.

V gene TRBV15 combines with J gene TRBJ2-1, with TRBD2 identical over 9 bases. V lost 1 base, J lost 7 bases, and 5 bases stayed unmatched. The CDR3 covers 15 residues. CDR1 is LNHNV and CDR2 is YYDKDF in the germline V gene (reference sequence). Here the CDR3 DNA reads TGTGCCACCAGCAGAGTGGGCGGGGGGGGGAATGAGCAGTTCTTC. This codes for CATSRVGGGGNEQFF.

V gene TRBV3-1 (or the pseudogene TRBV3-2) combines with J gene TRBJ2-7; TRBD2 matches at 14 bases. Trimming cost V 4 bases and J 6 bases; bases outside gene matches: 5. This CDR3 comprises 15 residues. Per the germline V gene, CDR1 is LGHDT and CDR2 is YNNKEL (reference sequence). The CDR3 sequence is CASSPGLAGVVEQYF. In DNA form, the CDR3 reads TGTGCCAGCAGCCCGGGACTAGCGGGAGTTGTCGAGCAGTACTTC.

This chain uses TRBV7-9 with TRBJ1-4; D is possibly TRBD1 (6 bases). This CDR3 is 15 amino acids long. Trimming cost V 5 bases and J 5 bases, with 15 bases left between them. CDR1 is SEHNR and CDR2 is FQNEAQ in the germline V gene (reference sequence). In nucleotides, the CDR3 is TGTGCCAGCAGCGGGGCAGGGGCGTTCAATGAAAAACTGTTTTTT. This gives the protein CASSGAGAFNEKLFF.

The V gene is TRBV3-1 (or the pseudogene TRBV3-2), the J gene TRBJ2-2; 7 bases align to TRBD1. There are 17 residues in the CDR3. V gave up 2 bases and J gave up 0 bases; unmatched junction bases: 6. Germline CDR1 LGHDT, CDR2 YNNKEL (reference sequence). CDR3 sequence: CASSQTATGSNTGELFF. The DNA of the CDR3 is TGTGCCAGCAGCCAAACCGCGACAGGGTCGAACACCGGGGAGCTGTTTTTT.

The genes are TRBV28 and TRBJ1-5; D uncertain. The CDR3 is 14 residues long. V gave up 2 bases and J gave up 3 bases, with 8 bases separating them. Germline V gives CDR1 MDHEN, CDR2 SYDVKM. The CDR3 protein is CASSLAGNNQPQHF. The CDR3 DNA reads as TGTGCCAGCAGTTTAGCGGGTAACAATCAGCCCCAGCATTTT.